The T cell receptor (beta chain) under discussion was sequenced for a study of OX40 agonist ivuxolimab in advanced cancers. Clones were sequenced by immunoSEQ multiplex PCR, and TCRdb holds only the in-frame ones, with some missing. The table has over 90,000 clones, roughly nine tenths seen once. Here the sequenced sample was CD4+ or CD8+ T cells sorted from blood, taken in a trial of the OX40 agonist ivuxolimab. The origin of this receptor is an adult with an advanced solid tumor such as melanoma, head and neck, liver or kidney cancer.

The CDR3 coding sequence is TGTGCCAGCAGCTTAATGCTGATCTCTGGGGCCAACGTCCTGACTTTC. Translating gives CASSLMLISGANVLTF. The genes are TRBV7-8 and TRBJ2-6; D gene ambiguous. Trimming shortened V by 2 bases and J by 0 bases, and 8 bases separated the two germline ends. The germline gives CDR1 SGHVS, CDR2 FQNEAQ. The CDR3 is made up of 16 amino acids.